These 4 T cell receptor beta chains share one sample of origin, sequenced in a study of blood T cell repertoires in COVID-19. The method was immunoSEQ multiplex PCR; TCRdb's version includes in-frame clones alone and lacks a portion of them. The data hold about 230,000 clones, with more than 75% observed a single time. Sequenced input: peripheral blood. These receptors were obtained from a man aged 50-59 years with COVID-19, enrolled during active disease.

This chain joins TRBV9 and TRBJ1-1; D may be TRBD1 (5 bases). The CDR3 is made up of 15 amino acids. Per the germline V gene, CDR1 is SGDLS and CDR2 is YYNGEE. Trimming left V 0 bases short and J 4 bases short, with 13 bases between. In DNA form, the CDR3 reads TGTGCCAGCAGCGTAGCTACCCAGGGAGGCACTGAAGCTTTCTTT. Its protein is CASSVATQGGTEAFF.

The gene calls are TRBV24-1 and TRBJ2-2; D remains unclear. V lost 7 bases and J 6 bases, leaving 11 bases between the germline ends. Germline CDR1 KGHDR, CDR2 SFDVKD. This CDR3 is built from 13 residues. CDR3 bases: TGTGCCACCAGCCCCGGTTTTGCCGGGGAGCTGTTTTTT. Translating it yields CATSPGFAGELFF.

V and J are TRBV9 and TRBJ1-3, with a weak D call TRBD1 (5 bases). With 3 bases removed from V and 0 bases from J, the gap between germline ends came to 7 bases. CDR3 size: 14 residues. The germline V gene has CDR1 SGDLS and CDR2 YYNGEE. Here the CDR3 reads CASSGQISGNTIYF. The DNA of the CDR3 is TGTGCCAGCAGCGGACAGATCTCTGGAAACACCATATATTTT. Full variable domain (outside the CDR3, taken from reference TRBV9 and TRBJ1-3): DSGVTQTPKHLITATGQRVTLRCSPRSGDLSVYWYQQSLDQGLQFLIQYYNGEERAKGNILERFSAQQFPDLHSELNLSSLELGDSALYFCASSGQISGNTIYFGEGSWLTVV.

The sample holds one count of this clone. V is TRBV19 and J is TRBJ2-1; 8 nucleotides agree with TRBD2. Trimming removed 5 bases from V and 3 bases from J; junction bases left unmatched: 9. CDR1 and CDR2 from the germline V gene are LNHDA and SQIVND (reference sequence). The length of the CDR3 is 16 residues. In DNA, the CDR3 is TGTGCCAGTAGTTTGAGTGGCGGGGGGATCTACAATGAGCAGTTCTTC. The encoded protein is CASSLSGGGIYNEQFF.